The sequence of this T cell receptor (beta chain) was determined in a study of T cells in Graves' hyperthyroidism and ophthalmopathy (dated by TCRdb to the late 2010s). As for the study more broadly: Peripheral blood was collected at initial diagnosis, before any treatment. The 90 to 100 discovery patients were randomly divided into training and test sets at a 7:3 ratio. The paper describes TCR Vbeta CDR3 sequencing of 140 or so peripheral blood samples, made up of approximately 40 ophthalmopathy patients, approximately 73 hyperthyroidism patients and roughly 17 progressor patients. Prospective prediction of ophthalmopathy was tested in an independent validation cohort consisting of 18 to 20 hyperthyroidism patients and some 15 patients who later progressed to ophthalmopathy. To identify TCR V-J signatures that set the groups apart, the researchers used a discovery cohort of about a hundred patients, made up of roughly 45 with Graves' ophthalmopathy and about 60 with stable Graves' hyperthyroidism. In addition, the study compared T-cell repertoires in thyroid tissue and in blood from roughly 6 Graves' hyperthyroidism patients. Following sampling, methimazole starting at 30 mg daily was given to hyperthyroidism patients, and high-dose intravenous methylprednisolone was given to ophthalmopathy patients. Results the study describes overall, beyond this receptor: Most expanded thyroid clonotypes (frequency above 0.001) were also detected in blood, suggesting blood repertoires may reflect thyroid immune responses. Sample size was not statistically predetermined, and blinding of investigators to group allocation was not performed. A model built on a 13 V-J signature distinguished ophthalmopathy from stable hyperthyroidism, reaching roughly 88% sensitivity and approximately 83% specificity in cross-validation and 80%/75% in testing. During validation, the model predicted progression to ophthalmopathy a median of about 6.5 months ahead of onset, with almost 71% sensitivity and almost 75% specificity.

With regard to this clonotype: It lacks a known antigen. No much larger clonotype is one base removed from it; base qualities were not supplied.

The TCR beta CDR3 regions were amplified from the RNA transcripts. For the first round of RT-PCR on the TCR CDR3, the HTBI primer set was used together with the Qiagen OneStep RT-PCR kit. Libraries were constructed in a second round of multiplex PCR, after which size selection and purification were carried out. Libraries were sequenced paired-end with 100 bp reads on an Illumina HiSeq2000. Per the original workflow: SOAPnuke was used to process the raw data, removing reads that contained adapters or uncalled bases, had a mean Phred below 15, or lacked an exact match to the constant primer or identifier. COPE v1.2.5 was used to merge high-quality paired reads, and clonotypes were defined as unique nucleotide sequences. MiTCR v1.1 was used to align the clonotypes against IMGT TRBV, TRBD and TRBJ reference segments. The analysis included only V-J combinations with a frequency above 0.0001, which together covered 99.2% of the repertoires. A TCS score was defined as the ratio between F50 (clonal expansion) and ExV (chaos), using BLOSUM62-based TCRdist between CDR3 peptides within each V-J. Welch's t-statistics and random forest reduced around 550 V-J features to 10 to 15, which were used in a naive Bayes classifier (R e1071). TCRdb ran its own pipeline on the public reads, namely fastp trimming at Q25 and MiXCR clone calling, and kept in-frame beta chains. Every distinct CDR3 protein forms one entry, paired with its most common genes and DNA. These V and J calls derive from TCRdb rather than the authors' analysis. The sample table records 620,000 or so distinct CDR3 sequences; approximately 14% of these occur just once. Clones ranked in the top ten supply under 15% of the sample.

The trim is 4 bases for V and 5 bases for J, with a gap of 12 bases between the germline ends. Per the germline V gene, SGHRS is the CDR1 and YFSETQ is the CDR2. Counted from cysteine to phenylalanine, this CDR3 has 13 amino acids. Only the CDR3 DNA is retained, 39 bases long and in frame from the first base. Ophthalmopathy patients had moderately to severely active disease, with a Clinical Activity Score of 3 or more, a NOSPECS grade of 4 or more, and a disease duration of less than 3 months. Patients with uncontrolled infections, other autoimmune diseases, pregnancy or lactation were excluded. Diagnoses were established on the basis of clinical symptoms, serum thyroxine and TRAb, thyroid ultrasound, and orbital computed tomography. PBMCs were isolated from about 9.1 ml of fresh peripheral blood by Ficoll-Paque density gradient centrifugation. Trizol reagent was used to extract total RNA, and RNA quality was then checked on an Agilent 2100 Bioanalyzer.

The sequenced sample consisted of blood. This TCR derives from a woman between 45 and 65 years old with Graves' ophthalmopathy. The sequence links TRBV5-1 to TRBJ1-2; tentative D gene TRBD1, with 6 bases matching. The CDR3 protein sequence reads: CASSTTGQYGYTF. In nucleotide form, the sequence is TGCGCCAGCAGCACCACCGGACAGTATGGCTACACCTTC.